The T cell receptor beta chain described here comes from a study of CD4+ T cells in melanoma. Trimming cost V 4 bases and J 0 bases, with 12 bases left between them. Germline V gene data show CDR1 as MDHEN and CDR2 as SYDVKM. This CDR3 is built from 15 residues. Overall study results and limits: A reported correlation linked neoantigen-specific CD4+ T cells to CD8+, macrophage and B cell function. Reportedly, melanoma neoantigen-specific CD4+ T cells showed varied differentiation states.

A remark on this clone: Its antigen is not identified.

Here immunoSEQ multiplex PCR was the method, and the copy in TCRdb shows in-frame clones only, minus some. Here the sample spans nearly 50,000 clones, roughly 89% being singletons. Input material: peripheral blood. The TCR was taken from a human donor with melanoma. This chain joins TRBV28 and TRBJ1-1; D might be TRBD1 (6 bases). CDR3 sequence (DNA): TGTGCCAGCAGTTCCGCCGGGGGCGTGAACACTGAAGCTTTCTTT. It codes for CASSSAGGVNTEAFF.